This T cell receptor (beta chain) was sequenced during a study of shared clonotypes between healthy human individuals. General study points: A generally larger estimated richness was seen in naive subsets than in memory subsets.

Method: immunoSEQ multiplex PCR; TCRdb's copy keeps in-frame clones and lacks some. Here the sample spans some 500,000 clones, around 95% being singletons. The CDR3 sequence is 13 residues long. CDR1 and CDR2 (germline): MNHEY, SVGAGI. Trimming took 6 bases from V and 5 from J, leaving 11 bases between them. As regards this clone: Its antigen is not known.

The receptor's source is a woman in her 30s in good health. Sequences were obtained from naive CD4+ T cells sorted from blood. Subset: CD45RA+ positively selected. The chain employs TRBV6-5 and TRBJ1-5; no reliable D call. This CDR3 is CASRPGRDQPQHF. Written as DNA, the CDR3 is TGTGCCAGCAGGCCGGGCAGAGATCAGCCCCAGCATTTT.